These T cell receptor beta chains were read from a single sample in a study of blood T cells in healthy people across ages. TCRdb re-derived calls from the 5' RACE reads in MiXCR, one entry per CDR3 protein. The sample has 600,000 to 800,000 distinct CDR3 sequences, 52% seen once. Sample: blood. These receptors were obtained from a woman aged 80 or older in good health. Both conserved end residues are part of each CDR3. D genes are given only for firm matches. The size entry is marked missing in some rows and otherwise reads once, few, many or a size class.

j_call: TRBJ2-5; clone_size: NA; d_call: NA; v_call: TRBV20-1; cdr3_aa: CSASVPGFRETQYF; cdr3_nt: TGCAGTGCTAGCGTCCCAGGGTTTCGGGAGACCCAGTACTTC
j_call: TRBJ2-5; clone_size: many; d_call: NA; v_call: TRBV12-3/TRBV12-4; cdr3_aa: CASTRMAGLRETQYF; cdr3_nt: TGTGCCAGCACCCGAATGGCGGGGTTGCGAGAGACCCAGTACTTC
j_call: TRBJ2-3; clone_size: few; d_call: NA; v_call: TRBV27; cdr3_aa: CASSAGLQADTQYF; cdr3_nt: TGTGCCAGCAGTGCGGGACTCCAAGCAGATACGCAGTATTTT
j_call: TRBJ1-5; clone_size: many; d_call: NA; v_call: TRBV7-2; cdr3_aa: CASSLQGSYQPQHF; cdr3_nt: TGTGCCAGCAGCCTACAGGGTTCCTATCAGCCCCAGCATTTT
j_call: TRBJ2-2; clone_size: NA; d_call: NA; v_call: TRBV9; cdr3_aa: CASSVARGYSTGELFF; cdr3_nt: TGTGCCAGCAGCGTAGCTCGGGGCTATAGCACCGGGGAGCTGTTTTTT
j_call: TRBJ2-7; clone_size: NA; d_call: TRBD1; v_call: TRBV2; cdr3_aa: CASSTQGAHEQYF; cdr3_nt: TGTGCCAGCAGTACCCAGGGGGCGCACGAGCAGTACTTC
j_call: TRBJ2-7; clone_size: NA; d_call: NA; v_call: TRBV14; cdr3_aa: CASSQETASYEQYF; cdr3_nt: TGTGCCAGCAGCCAAGAGACCGCATCCTACGAGCAGTACTTC
j_call: TRBJ1-4; clone_size: NA; d_call: NA; v_call: TRBV5-4; cdr3_aa: CASSLDPTARLFF; cdr3_nt: TGTGCCAGCAGCTTGGACCCGACAGCAAGACTGTTTTTT
j_call: TRBJ2-2; clone_size: NA; d_call: TRBD2; v_call: TRBV12-3/TRBV12-4; cdr3_aa: CASSRGVGELFF; cdr3_nt: TGTGCCAGCAGTCGGGGGGTCGGGGAGCTGTTTTTT
j_call: TRBJ2-3; clone_size: NA; d_call: NA; v_call: TRBV5-4; cdr3_aa: CASSNDRPPDTQYF; cdr3_nt: TGTGCCAGCAGCAATGACAGGCCCCCAGATACGCAGTATTTT
j_call: TRBJ2-7; clone_size: few; d_call: TRBD1; v_call: TRBV6-2/TRBV6-3; cdr3_aa: CASSYARTGPVYEQYF; cdr3_nt: TGTGCCAGCAGTTATGCCCGGACAGGCCCAGTCTACGAGCAGTACTTC
j_call: TRBJ2-1; clone_size: NA; d_call: TRBD2; v_call: TRBV12-3/TRBV12-4; cdr3_aa: CASISTSGRNNEQFF; cdr3_nt: TGTGCCAGCATTTCGACTAGCGGGAGGAACAATGAGCAGTTCTTC
j_call: TRBJ2-3; clone_size: few; d_call: NA; v_call: TRBV7-2; cdr3_aa: CASSLDVGQGFGTQYF; cdr3_nt: TGTGCCAGCAGCTTAGATGTTGGGCAGGGATTTGGTACGCAGTATTTT
j_call: TRBJ2-2; clone_size: NA; d_call: NA; v_call: TRBV9; cdr3_aa: CASSTLTGSGELFF; cdr3_nt: TGTGCCAGCAGCACCCTAACAGGGAGCGGGGAGCTGTTTTTT
j_call: TRBJ2-7; clone_size: NA; d_call: NA; v_call: TRBV5-5; cdr3_aa: CASSFLGAEQYF; cdr3_nt: TGTGCCAGCAGCTTTCTTGGGGCGGAACAGTACTTC
j_call: TRBJ2-1; clone_size: once; d_call: NA; v_call: TRBV24-1; cdr3_aa: CATSDYESDEQFF; cdr3_nt: TGTGCCACCAGTGATTACGAGTCAGATGAGCAGTTCTTC
j_call: TRBJ1-5; clone_size: few; d_call: NA; v_call: TRBV20-1; cdr3_aa: CSARPGSQGPQHF; cdr3_nt: TGCAGTGCTAGACCCGGCAGCCAGGGGCCCCAGCATTTT